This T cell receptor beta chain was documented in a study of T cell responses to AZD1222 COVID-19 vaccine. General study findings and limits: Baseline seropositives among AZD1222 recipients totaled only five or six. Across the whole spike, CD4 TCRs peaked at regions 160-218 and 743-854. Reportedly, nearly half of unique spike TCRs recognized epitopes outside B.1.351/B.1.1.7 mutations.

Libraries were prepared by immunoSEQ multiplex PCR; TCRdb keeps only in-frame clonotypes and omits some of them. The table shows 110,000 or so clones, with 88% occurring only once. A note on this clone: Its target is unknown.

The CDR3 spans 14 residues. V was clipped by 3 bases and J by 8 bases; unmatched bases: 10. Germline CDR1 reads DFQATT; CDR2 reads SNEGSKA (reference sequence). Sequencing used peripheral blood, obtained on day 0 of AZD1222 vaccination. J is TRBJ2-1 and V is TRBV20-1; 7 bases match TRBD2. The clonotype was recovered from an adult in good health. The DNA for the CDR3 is TGCAGTGCTAGTTTCCGGGGGGTGGGCGATGAGCAGTTCTTC. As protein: CSASFRGVGDEQFF.